These 30 T cell receptor beta chains were all obtained from the same sample, sequenced in a study of blood T cell repertoires in COVID-19. TCRdb keeps only in-frame clones here, not all; method: immunoSEQ multiplex PCR. Of about 220,000 clones listed, more than 65% are singletons. Specimen: peripheral blood. These receptor sequences come from a man in his forties or fifties with active or convalescent COVID-19.

The V and J genes are TRBV27 and TRBJ2-7; TRBD2 matches at 14 bases. Germline CDR1 and CDR2: MNHEY and SMNVEV (reference sequence). The CDR3 spans 15 residues. V trimming: 5 bases; J trimming: 4 bases; junction bases outside the gene matches: 4. This CDR3 is CASSPGLAGVYEQYF. The CDR3 region has the DNA TGTGCCAGCAGTCCGGGACTAGCGGGAGTGTACGAGCAGTACTTC.

The chain is built from TRBV5-5 and TRBJ2-1; 9 nucleotides match TRBD2. CDR3 size: 15 residues. The germline V gene encodes CDR1 SGHKS and CDR2 YYEKEE (reference sequence). The ends lost 4 bases at V and 4 bases at J; junction bases unmatched: 6. The CDR3 loop reads CASSPGLAAYNEQFF. The CDR3 bases are TGTGCCAGCAGCCCGGGACTAGCAGCTTACAATGAGCAGTTCTTC. Full variable domain (remainder filled in from reference TRBV5-5 and TRBJ2-1): DAGVTQSPTHLIKTRGQQVTLRCSPISGHKSVSWYQQVLGQGPQFIFQYYEKEERGRGNFPDRFSARQFPNYSSELNVNALLLGDSALYLCASSPGLAAYNEQFFGPGTRLTVL.

This chain links TRBV11-2 with TRBJ2-1; D is ambiguous. The CDR3 is 13 amino acids. V was clipped by 1 base and J by 6 bases, with 7 bases between them. Germline values: CDR1 SGHAT, CDR2 FQNNGV. CDR3 in DNA: TGTGCCAGCAGCTTAGGAACAGCCAATGAGCAGTTCTTC. It specifies CASSLGTANEQFF. Based on the CDR3 plus reference TRBV11-2 and TRBJ2-1, the full variable domain is EAGVAQSPRYKIIEKRQSVAFWCNPISGHATLYWYQQILGQGPKLLIQFQNNGVVDDSQLPKDRFSAERLKGVDSTLKIQPAKLEDSAVYLCASSLGTANEQFFGPGTRLTVL.

The chain joins TRBV7-3 to TRBJ2-5; possible D gene TRBD1, 5 bases. Trimming cost V 1 base and J 5 bases, with 11 bases left between them. This CDR3 has 14 amino acids. The germline V gene encodes CDR1 SGHTA and CDR2 FQGTGA. CDR3 in DNA: TGTGCCAGCAGCTTAAGGGGCACAAGGGAGACCCAGTACTTC. As protein: CASSLRGTRETQYF.

The J gene is TRBJ1-6, the V gene TRBV9; D uncertain. The length of the CDR3 is 13 residues. Germline loops: CDR1 SGDLS, CDR2 YYNGEE. The ends were cut back, 0 bases at V and 7 bases at J, with 5 bases in the middle. The CDR3 coding sequence is TGTGCCAGCAGCGTAGAGCAAAATTCACCCCTCCACTTT. As protein: CASSVEQNSPLHF.

As to this clone: Other DNA sequences within the sample encode an identical CDR3. The genes are TRBV7-3 and TRBJ2-5; 11 bases match TRBD2. The V and J ends lost 5 bases and 4 bases, in that order; junction bases with no gene match: 6. The CDR3 spans 15 residues. CDR1 and CDR2 from the germline V gene are SGHTA and FQGTGA. The CDR3 is CASSPTSGSGETQYF. CDR3 sequence (DNA): TGTGCCAGCAGCCCCACTAGCGGGAGTGGAGAGACCCAGTACTTC.

This chain joins TRBV7-3 and TRBJ2-1, with 9 bases aligning to TRBD1. Germline CDR1 is SGHTA and CDR2 is FQGTGA. The CDR3 extends over 15 amino acids. V gave up 4 bases and J gave up 2 bases; unmatched junction bases: 3. Here the CDR3 reads CASSSGTGTYNEQFF. DNA of the CDR3: TGTGCCAGCAGCTCAGGGACAGGGACCTACAATGAGCAGTTCTTC.

V and J are TRBV4-1 and TRBJ2-3; 11 nucleotides match TRBD2. Germline CDR1 MGHRA, CDR2 YSYEKL. This CDR3 is built from 19 residues. The ends lost 1 base at V and 1 base at J; junction bases unmatched: 10. The CDR3 reads CASSQAGGPGLAGTDTQYF. The CDR3 nucleotides are TGCGCCAGCAGCCAAGCGGGGGGACCGGGACTAGCGGGCACAGATACGCAGTATTTT.

The J gene is TRBJ2-3, the V gene TRBV9; TRBD2 matches at 8 bases. This CDR3 spans 15 amino acids. Germline CDR1 SGDLS, CDR2 YYNGEE. V lost 3 bases, J lost 2 bases, and 5 bases stayed unmatched. CDR3 coding DNA: TGTGCCAGCAGCGCGGGGGGGGTCAACACAGATACGCAGTATTTT. Encoded protein: CASSAGGVNTDTQYF.

This chain links TRBV28 with TRBJ1-5; D not certain. V was cut by 7 bases and J by 7 bases, with 17 bases left in between. CDR1 and CDR2 (germline): MDHEN, SYDVKM. This CDR3 is 14 amino acids long. The CDR3 DNA sequence: TGTGCCAGCATTCCGGGGAGGGCTTGGCAGCCCCAGCATTTT. It is translated as CASIPGRAWQPQHF.

This chain connects TRBV27 to TRBJ2-3; TRBD2 is a possible D gene (6 bases). In germline, CDR1 is MNHEY, CDR2 SMNVEV (reference sequence). This CDR3 is 16 amino acids long. Deletions cut 5 bases from V and 3 bases from J, with 18 bases between. CDR3 nucleotide sequence: TGTGCCAGCAGTCCGTCTCCCGGGGGAGGAACAGATACGCAGTATTTT. Its translation: CASSPSPGGGTDTQYF.

CDR3 in DNA: TGTGCCAGCAGTGAGCAGGGGGCTATGAATGAGCAGTTCTTC. This gives the protein CASSEQGAMNEQFF. The rearrangement uses TRBV28 and TRBJ2-1; 8 bases align to TRBD1. V lost 5 bases to trimming and J lost 7 bases; unmatched junction nucleotides: 7. CDR1 MDHEN and CDR2 SYDVKM come from the germline V gene. The CDR3 runs to 14 residues. The entire variable domain, with the rest obtained from reference TRBV28 and TRBJ2-1, is as follows: DVKVTQSSRYLVKRTGEKVFLECVQDMDHENMFWYRQDPGLGLRLIYFSYDVKMKEKGDIPEGYSVSREKKERFSLILESASTNQTSMYLCASSEQGAMNEQFFGPGTRLTVL.

The rearrangement joins TRBV18 to TRBJ1-2; TRBD1 agrees at 10 bases. This CDR3 has 16 amino acids. V gave up 3 bases and J gave up 7 bases; unmatched junction bases: 11. Germline lookup yields CDR1 KGHSH and CDR2 LQKENI. The CDR3 spells CASSPSRTGTGAGYTF. The CDR3 coding sequence is TGTGCCAGCTCACCTTCACGAACTGGGACAGGGGCTGGCTACACCTTC.

The rearrangement joins TRBV2 to TRBJ2-5; weak D call: TRBD1 (5 bases). Germline V gives CDR1 SNHLY, CDR2 FYNNEI. The CDR3 runs to 15 residues. V gave up 6 bases and J gave up 5 bases, with 19 bases separating them. In DNA form, the CDR3 reads TGTGCCAGCAGAACTCTTGGGGCCGTGCGGGAGACCCAGTACTTC. Protein: CASRTLGAVRETQYF. Drawing the rest from reference TRBV2 and TRBJ2-5, the complete variable domain is EPEVTQTPSHQVTQMGQEVILRCVPISNHLYFYWYRQILGQKVEFLVSFYNNEISEKSEIFDDQFSVERPDGSNFTLKIRSTKLEDSAMYFCASRTLGAVRETQYFGPGTRLLVL.

J is TRBJ2-5 and V is TRBV5-1; 7 bases are a match to TRBD2. This CDR3 contains 16 residues. V shed 3 bases and J 1 base; nucleotides not matched to a gene: 9. Germline V gene sequence: CDR1 SGHRS, CDR2 YFSETQ. The CDR3, as DNA: TGCGCCAGCAGCTCCCGCTTGGGGGGGGTCCAAGAGACCCAGTACTTC. Its protein is CASSSRLGGVQETQYF.

This clone was observed a few times. V and J are TRBV4-1 and TRBJ2-7, with 13 bases lining up with TRBD2. This CDR3 is built from 17 residues. V shed 0 bases, J shed 3 bases, and the junction held 5 bases outside the gene matches. From germline, CDR1 is MGHRA and CDR2 YSYEKL. CDR3 loop: CASSQDRWTSGSYEQYF. CDR3 nucleotide sequence: TGCGCCAGCAGCCAAGATAGGTGGACTAGCGGGAGCTACGAGCAGTACTTC.

The chain joins TRBV28 to TRBJ1-2; the match to TRBD1 covers 9 bases. CDR1 MDHEN and CDR2 SYDVKM come from the germline V gene. Trimming took 3 bases from V and 3 from J; bases not matched to a gene: 5. The CDR3 contains 15 residues. Here the CDR3 reads CASSLGQGTYYGYTF. CDR3 in DNA: TGTGCCAGCAGTTTGGGACAGGGAACATACTATGGCTACACCTTC.

The chain employs TRBV4-2 and TRBJ2-1; TRBD1 matches at 12 bases. Germline CDR1 is LGHNA and CDR2 is YNFKEQ. CDR3 length equals 16 residues. The trim removed 3 bases at V and 3 bases at J, leaving 3 bases unmatched. In DNA, the CDR3 is TGTGCCAGCAGCCAGGGACAGGGGGCTGTCTACAATGAGCAGTTCTTC. Translation: CASSQGQGAVYNEQFF.

CDR3 loop: CARNGRLLPKLSYTF. The CDR3 nucleotides are TGTGCCAGAAATGGGAGGCTTCTCCCTAAATTGAGCTACACCTTC. The chain has TRBV21-1 and TRBJ1-2. TRBV21-1 is listed as a pseudogene. CDR3 length: 15 amino acids.

The gene calls are TRBV7-3 and TRBJ2-1; TRBD1 agrees at 11 bases. Trimming took 4 bases from V and 8 from J; bases not matched to a gene: 10. This CDR3 is 16 amino acids long. Germline assignment: CDR1 SGHTA and CDR2 FQGTGA. The CDR3, as DNA: TGTGCCAGCAGCTCACGAAGGACAGGGGGCTTTGATGAGCAGTTCTTC. It encodes CASSSRRTGGFDEQFF.

The rearrangement joins TRBV21-1 to TRBJ1-3; TRBD1, the table's D call, lacks a check against the DNA. TRBV21-1 is a pseudogene. This CDR3 has 19 residues. The CDR3 coding sequence is TGTGCCAGCAGCAAAGAAAGATACAGGGCAGACGCCTCTGGAAACACCATATATTTT. It codes for CASSKERYRADASGNTIYF.

The sample holds a few counts of this clone. The chain joins TRBV7-2 to TRBJ1-2; no clear D. Trimming took 7 bases from V and 8 from J, leaving 14 bases between them. Germline CDR1 SGHTA, CDR2 FQGNSA. The CDR3 has 12 residues. The CDR3 spells CASTLPGEGYTF. CDR3 sequence (DNA): TGTGCCAGCACCCTGCCCGGAGAGGGCTACACCTTC.

The chain joins TRBV28 to TRBJ2-4; tentative D call: TRBD2 (6 bases). CDR3 size: 14 residues. Trimming left V 2 bases short and J 9 bases short, with 14 bases between. Germline CDR1 and CDR2: MDHEN and SYDVKM. The chain's CDR3 is CASSLGGVMGIQYF. The CDR3 DNA reads as TGTGCCAGCAGTTTAGGCGGGGTTATGGGCATTCAGTACTTC. Combining the CDR3 with reference TRBV28 and TRBJ2-4 gives the whole variable domain DVKVTQSSRYLVKRTGEKVFLECVQDMDHENMFWYRQDPGLGLRLIYFSYDVKMKEKGDIPEGYSVSREKKERFSLILESASTNQTSMYLCASSLGGVMGIQYFGAGTRLSVL.

V is TRBV7-2 and J is TRBJ1-2; D possibly corresponds to TRBD1 (6 bases). The germline V and J ends were trimmed by 1 base and 8 bases, with 11 bases remaining between them. The CDR3 spans 13 residues. Germline lookup yields CDR1 SGHTA and CDR2 FQGNSA. The CDR3 loop is CASSLGGLSGYTF. DNA for the CDR3: TGTGCCAGCAGCTTAGGGGGGCTGTCGGGCTACACCTTC.

This chain uses TRBV7-6 with TRBJ1-5; a possible D gene is TRBD1 (6 bases). CDR3 length: 16 amino acids. Germline V gene sequence: CDR1 SGHVS, CDR2 FNYEAQ. The V end lost 0 bases, the J end lost 9 bases, and 18 bases lay between the germline ends. The CDR3 loop is CASSLAAGEAFGPQHF. The CDR3 bases are TGTGCCAGCAGCTTAGCCGCAGGGGAAGCATTTGGGCCCCAGCATTTT.

The chain links TRBV18 to TRBJ2-7; 7 nucleotides line up with TRBD2. CDR1 is KGHSH and CDR2 is LQKENI in the germline V gene. The V gene end was trimmed by 0 bases and the J gene end by 7 bases; junction bases not matched to a gene: 3. This CDR3 has 13 amino acids. This CDR3 is CASSPPGLVEQYF. The DNA for the CDR3 is TGTGCCAGCTCACCACCAGGACTAGTGGAGCAGTACTTC.

The V gene is TRBV6-6, the J gene TRBJ1-1, with D maybe TRBD1 (6 bases). The V gene lost 4 bases and the J gene lost 4 bases, with 10 bases spanning the gap. Germline V CDR1 and CDR2: MNHNY, SVGAGI (reference sequence). The CDR3 length is 13 residues. CDR3 DNA sequence: TGTGCCAGCAGTTCAGGGGTTGCCACTGAAGCTTTCTTT. This encodes CASSSGVATEAFF.

The rearrangement uses TRBV7-9 and TRBJ1-4; D is ambiguous. V dropped 6 bases and J dropped 8 bases, with 13 bases sitting between them. In germline, CDR1 is SEHNR, CDR2 FQNEAQ (reference sequence). The CDR3 loop spans 13 amino acids. CDR3 protein: CASRRGGYEKLFF. CDR3 DNA: TGTGCCAGCAGGCGGGGAGGTTACGAAAAACTGTTTTTT.

The J gene is TRBJ1-3, the V gene TRBV12-5, with TRBD1 matching 11 bases. Germline V CDR1 and CDR2: LGHNT, FRNRAP. Trimming removed 1 base from V and 1 base from J; junction bases left unmatched: 15. This CDR3 has 21 amino acids. The CDR3 loop is CASGLDLDRGLPFQSGNTIYF. The CDR3 DNA reads as TGTGCTAGTGGTTTGGACCTGGACAGGGGGCTACCTTTTCAGTCTGGAAACACCATATATTTT.

J is TRBJ2-7 and V is TRBV19; 11 bases line up with TRBD1. V trimming: 5 bases; J trimming: 4 bases; junction bases outside the gene matches: 1. Germline CDR1 and CDR2: LNHDA and SQIVND (reference sequence). This CDR3 has 13 amino acids. The CDR3: CASSRDRGYEQYF. DNA of the CDR3: TGTGCCAGTAGTCGGGACAGGGGGTACGAGCAGTACTTC.